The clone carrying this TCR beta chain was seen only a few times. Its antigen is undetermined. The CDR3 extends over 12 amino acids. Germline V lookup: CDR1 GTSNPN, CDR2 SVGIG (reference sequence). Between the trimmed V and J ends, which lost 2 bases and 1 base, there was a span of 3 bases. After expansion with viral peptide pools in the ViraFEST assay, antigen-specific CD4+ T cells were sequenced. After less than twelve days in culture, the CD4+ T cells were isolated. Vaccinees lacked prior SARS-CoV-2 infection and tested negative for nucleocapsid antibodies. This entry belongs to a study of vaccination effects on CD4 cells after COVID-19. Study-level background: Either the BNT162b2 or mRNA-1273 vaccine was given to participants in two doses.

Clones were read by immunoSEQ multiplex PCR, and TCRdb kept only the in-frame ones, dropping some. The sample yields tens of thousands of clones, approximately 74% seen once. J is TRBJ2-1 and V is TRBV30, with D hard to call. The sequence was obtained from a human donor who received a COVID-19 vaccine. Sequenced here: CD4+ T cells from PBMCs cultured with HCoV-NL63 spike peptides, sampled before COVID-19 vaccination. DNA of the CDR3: TGTGCCTGGAGTTTTTCCTACAATGAGCAGTTCTTC. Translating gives CAWSFSYNEQFF.